The 30 T cell receptor beta chains below were found in one sample sequenced in a study of vaccination and CD4 T cells after COVID-19. These receptors' antigens are unknown. The treatment is: approximately 11-day PBMC culture with coronavirus spike peptide pools or control peptides (ViraFEST assay). Oncomine TCR Beta short-read sequencing was applied to DNA from cultured CD4+ T cells. TCRdb recomputed calls from the PCR reads with MiXCR, one row per CDR3 protein. The sample holds approximately 20,000 distinct CDR3 sequences, 55% seen once. The sample taken for sequencing was CD4+ T cells from blood, cultured in vitro. Receptors originate from a human donor who had recovered from COVID-19.

This clonotype appeared once. The chain links TRBV11-2 to TRBJ1-5; 7 positions match TRBD1. The CDR3 runs 16 residues. The germline gives CDR1 SGHAT, CDR2 FQNNGV. J gave up 3 bases and V 6 bases, and 11 bases lay outside the gene matches. This CDR3 is CASSPQGGADNQPQHF. Written as DNA, the CDR3 is TGTGCCAGCAGTCCCCAGGGGGGTGCGGACAATCAGCCCCAGCATTTT.

The V gene is TRBV28, the J gene TRBJ1-1, with D tentatively TRBD1 (5 bases). The CDR3 totals 15 residues. Trimming cost V 2 bases and J 3 bases, with 13 bases left between them. From germline, CDR1 is MDHEN and CDR2 SYDVKM. The CDR3 spells CASSLGTVVDTEAFF. The DNA of the CDR3 is TGTGCCAGCAGTTTAGGGACCGTGGTTGACACTGAAGCTTTCTTT.

This chain links TRBV2 with TRBJ1-2; D uncertain. The V end was cut by 2 bases, the J end by 4 bases, with 11 bases between. The length of the CDR3 is 14 residues. Germline assignment: CDR1 SNHLY and CDR2 FYNNEI. CDR3 region: CASSEPTPAYGYTF. The CDR3 DNA reads TGTGCCAGCAGTGAACCAACTCCCGCCTATGGCTACACCTTC.

This clonotype appeared once. The CDR3 nucleotides are TGTGCCAGCAGTCCGGGACTAGCCGCGCAGTACTTC. Translated, it gives CASSPGLAAQYF. The rearrangement links TRBV12-3 or TRBV12-4 to TRBJ2-7, with 9 bases identical to TRBD2. CDR3 size: 12 residues. The V gene end was trimmed by 5 bases and the J gene end by 9 bases; junction bases not matched to a gene: 5.

The genes are TRBV5-1 and TRBJ2-3; perhaps TRBD2 as D (7 bases). Germline CDR1 is SGHRS and CDR2 is YFSETQ. The CDR3 length is 15 residues. V was cut by 5 bases and J by 3 bases, with 16 bases left in between. CDR3 amino acids: CASREGGGGTDTQYF. CDR3 in DNA: TGCGCCAGCAGAGAGGGAGGGGGAGGAACAGATACGCAGTATTTT.

The sample holds a few counts of this clonotype. The chain uses TRBV21-1 and TRBJ1-5; TRBD1, the table's D call, was not compared with the DNA. TRBV21-1 is a known pseudogene. The CDR3 consists of 14 residues. The CDR3: CASGEGKINQPQHF. As DNA, the CDR3 is TGTGCCAGCGGAGAGGGGAAGATAAATCAGCCCCAGCATTTT.

The CDR3 DNA follows: TGTGCCAGCAATTGGGGCGGAGACTATGGCTACACCTTC. Residues: CASNWGGDYGYTF. The chain carries TRBV7-9 and TRBJ1-2; D possibly corresponds to TRBD1 (5 bases). Germline values: CDR1 SEHNR, CDR2 FQNEAQ (reference sequence). V was clipped by 7 bases and J by 3 bases, with 12 bases between them. The CDR3 covers 13 residues.

This clonotype has just a few counts. This sequence joins TRBV20-1 and TRBJ1-6; D gene ambiguous. V was clipped by 4 bases and J by 6 bases, with 4 bases between them. The CDR3 totals 11 residues. The germline V gene has CDR1 DFQATT and CDR2 SNEGSKA (reference sequence). CDR3 residues: CSATINSPLHF. The CDR3 DNA reads TGCAGTGCTACCATTAATTCACCCCTCCACTTT.

The chain links TRBV6-5 to TRBJ2-7; no reliable D call. The CDR3 is 11 residues long. Between the trimmed V and J ends, which lost 4 bases and 3 bases, there was a span of 4 bases. From germline, CDR1 is MNHEY and CDR2 SVGAGI. The CDR3 here is CASSWSYEQYF. The CDR3 DNA follows: TGTGCCAGCAGTTGGAGCTACGAGCAGTACTTC.

This chain links TRBV15 with TRBJ2-7, with 8 bases fitting TRBD1. Trimming at V came to 3 bases and at J to 4 bases, leaving 20 bases not matched to a gene. The V gene's germline CDR1 is LNHNV and CDR2 YYDKDF (reference sequence). CDR3 length: 19 residues. CDR3 sequence reads: CATSSQTGNRDRKIYEQYF. CDR3 sequence (DNA): TGTGCCACCAGCAGCCAAACCGGAAATAGGGACAGGAAAATATACGAGCAGTACTTC.

This clonotype was observed a single time. The chain employs TRBV28 and TRBJ1-2; the match to TRBD1 covers 8 bases. Losses at the gene ends were 4 bases for V and 5 bases for J; bases not matched to a gene: 9. The CDR3 is 15 residues long. Looked up from germline, CDR1 is MDHEN and CDR2 is SYDVKM. The CDR3 region has the DNA TGTGCCAGCAGTTCGCCGGGACAGGTTGTTTATGGCTACACCTTC. This encodes CASSSPGQVVYGYTF.

This clonotype has a single count. CDR3 nucleotides: TGTGCCAGCAGCAAAGGCGGACAGGATCGGGACACTGAAGCTTTCTTT. It translates to CASSKGGQDRDTEAFF. The chain recombines TRBV21-1 with TRBJ1-1; the listed D gene, TRBD1, was not tested against the DNA. TRBV21-1 is classified as a pseudogene. The CDR3 contains 16 residues.

V is TRBV10-1 and J is TRBJ1-1, with TRBD1 matching 8 bases. Trimming at V came to 4 bases and at J to 3 bases, leaving 4 bases not matched to a gene. Germline V CDR1 and CDR2: WNHNN, SYGVQD (reference sequence). The CDR3 consists of 14 residues. In nucleotides, the CDR3 is TGCGCCAGCAGTGCAGGGGGCGAGCACACTGAAGCTTTCTTT. Protein: CASSAGGEHTEAFF.

In its sample, this clonotype was seen a few times. This chain connects TRBV7-2 to TRBJ2-7; 8 nucleotides line up with TRBD2. Germline lookup yields CDR1 SGHTA and CDR2 FQGNSA. The CDR3 totals 19 residues. J was trimmed by 2 bases and V by 0 bases; bases with no gene match: 15. The CDR3 loop is CASSLATIGSGRITYEQYF. CDR3 bases: TGTGCCAGCAGCTTAGCGACAATCGGGAGCGGGAGAATTACCTACGAGCAGTACTTC. Variable domain in full (rest from reference TRBV7-2 and TRBJ2-7): GAGVSQSPSNKVTEKGKDVELRCDPISGHTALYWYRQSLGQGLEFLIYFQGNSAPDKSGLPSDRFSAERTGGSVSTLTIQRTQQEDSAVYLCASSLATIGSGRITYEQYFGPGTRLTVT.

The V and J genes are TRBV20-1 and TRBJ2-3; unclear D gene. CDR1 is DFQATT and CDR2 is SNEGSKA in the germline V gene (reference sequence). V lost 5 bases and J 2 bases, leaving 5 bases between the germline ends. This CDR3 contains 11 residues. The DNA of the CDR3 is TGCAGTGCTCACGTCACAGATACGCAGTATTTT. Amino acid sequence: CSAHVTDTQYF.

The rearrangement links TRBV4-2 to TRBJ1-6, with 7 bases that match TRBD1. The CDR3 is 17 residues long. The V gene's germline CDR1 is LGHNA and CDR2 YNFKEQ. V shed 0 bases, J shed 5 bases, and the junction held 7 bases outside the gene matches. The CDR3 bases are TGTGCCAGCAGCCAAGATTTGGGGACAGCTGATAATTCACCCCTCCACTTT. Residues: CASSQDLGTADNSPLHF.

The chain recombines TRBV27 with TRBJ2-1, with TRBD2 matching 10 bases. The junction had 4 bases not matched to a gene; V was cut back by 5 bases and J by 3 bases. Germline CDR1 and CDR2: MNHEY and SMNVEV (reference sequence). The CDR3 is 15 amino acids. In nucleotides, the CDR3 is TGTGCCAGCAGTCGGACTAGCGGATTCTACAATGAGCAGTTCTTC. Amino acids: CASSRTSGFYNEQFF.

The chain links TRBV2 to TRBJ1-2; D is unclear. CDR3 size: 15 residues. Germline V gene lookup returns CDR1 SNHLY and CDR2 FYNNEI. Trimming cost V 4 bases and J 4 bases, with 16 bases left between them. The CDR3 loop is CASSGGVGYGYGYTF. CDR3 DNA: TGTGCCAGCAGTGGGGGTGTGGGATACGGCTATGGCTACACCTTC.

The rearrangement links TRBV20-1 to TRBJ1-1; maybe TRBD1 (5 bases). The CDR3 is made up of 11 amino acids. The V gene's germline CDR1 is DFQATT and CDR2 SNEGSKA (reference sequence). This chain's CDR3 is CQGALNTEAFF. The CDR3 bases are TGCCAAGGGGCTCTTAACACTGAAGCTTTCTTT.

This sequence joins TRBV19 and TRBJ1-1; D gene unclear. Trimming shortened V by 3 bases and J by 11 bases, and 13 bases separated the two germline ends. Germline loops: CDR1 LNHDA, CDR2 SQIVND (reference sequence). This CDR3 contains 12 residues. CDR3 sequence reads: CASSMPRAPAFF. Here the CDR3 DNA reads TGTGCCAGTAGTATGCCAAGGGCGCCGGCTTTCTTT.

The genes are TRBV5-1 and TRBJ1-1; D remains ambiguous. V dropped 2 bases and J dropped 0 bases, with 8 bases sitting between them. Looked up from germline, CDR1 is SGHRS and CDR2 is YFSETQ. The CDR3 is 14 amino acids. The DNA for the CDR3 is TGCGCCAGCAGCTTATCCACTATGAACACTGAAGCTTTCTTT. Translation gives CASSLSTMNTEAFF.

V is TRBV5-1 and J is TRBJ1-1; 8 bases agree with TRBD1. Trimming cost V 6 bases and J 5 bases; bases outside gene matches: 6. The CDR3 length is 13 residues. Germline V CDR1 and CDR2: SGHRS, YFSETQ. CDR3 bases: TGCGCCAGCAACAGGGGGTTGGAAACTGAAGCTTTCTTT. Translating gives CASNRGLETEAFF. Drawing the rest from reference TRBV5-1 and TRBJ1-1, the complete variable domain is KAGVTQTPRYLIKTRGQQVTLSCSPISGHRSVSWYQQTPGQGLQFLFEYFSETQRNKGNFPGRFSGRQFSNSRSEMNVSTLELGDSALYLCASNRGLETEAFFGQGTRLTVV.

The gene calls are TRBV2 and TRBJ1-3, with 7 bases lining up with TRBD1. The trim removed 4 bases at V and 0 bases at J, leaving 6 bases unmatched. Germline assignment: CDR1 SNHLY and CDR2 FYNNEI. This CDR3 has 16 residues. CDR3 sequence (DNA): TGTGCCAGCAGTGTCGGGACAGCCTACTCTGGAAACACCATATATTTT. Its protein product is CASSVGTAYSGNTIYF.

This clonotype has a handful of counts. The chain carries TRBV6-1 and TRBJ2-7; a weak D match, TRBD1 (5 bases). There are 12 residues in the CDR3. The V end lost 5 bases, the J end lost 4 bases, and 9 bases lay between the germline ends. Germline CDR1 and CDR2: MNHNS and SASEGT. The CDR3 spells CASSRGSYEQYF. The CDR3 region has the DNA TGTGCCAGCAGTAGGGGTAGTTACGAGCAGTACTTC.

The chain is built from TRBV7-9 and TRBJ2-2, with a possible D match to TRBD2 (7 bases). This CDR3 spans 17 amino acids. The germline V gene encodes CDR1 SEHNR and CDR2 FQNEAQ (reference sequence). The V and J ends lost 5 bases and 2 bases respectively, with 18 bases between them. CDR3: CASSPPWRGPNTGELFF. The CDR3 nucleotides read TGTGCCAGCAGCCCCCCTTGGCGGGGGCCTAACACCGGGGAGCTGTTTTTT.

The gene calls are TRBV5-1 and TRBJ1-5; 9 nucleotides line up with TRBD1. CDR1 and CDR2 from the germline V gene are SGHRS and YFSETQ. The CDR3 spans 14 residues. V was clipped by 7 bases and J by 6 bases; unmatched bases: 8. CDR3 nucleotide sequence: TGCGCCAGCGCTACAGGGGGCGCCGGTCAGCCCCAGCATTTT. This gives the protein CASATGGAGQPQHF.

This clonotype was observed a few times. J is TRBJ2-4 and V is TRBV3-1; D is uncertain. Germline V gives CDR1 LGHDT, CDR2 YNNKEL (reference sequence). Trimming pared 0 bases from V and 0 bases from J, leaving 6 bases between. The CDR3 is 15 amino acids. The CDR3 spells CASSQDILAKNIQYF. In DNA, the CDR3 is TGTGCCAGCAGCCAAGATATTCTAGCCAAAAACATTCAGTACTTC.

This sequence joins TRBV6-5 and TRBJ1-4; tentatively, D is TRBD1 (5 bases). Trimming cost V 4 bases and J 4 bases, with 10 bases left between them. This CDR3 contains 14 residues. CDR1 and CDR2 from the germline V gene are MNHEY and SVGAGI. The CDR3 bases are TGTGCCAGCAGTTGGGACGTTGGTAATGAAAAACTGTTTTTT. Amino acids: CASSWDVGNEKLFF.

As for this clonotype: The junction shows a germline mismatch at one end, possibly a read error. The chain joins TRBV7-6 to TRBJ1-6; D unresolved. Germline CDR1 and CDR2: SGHVS and FNYEAQ. The CDR3 extends over 12 amino acids. The CDR3 loop reads CTSSLANSPLHF. Written as DNA, the CDR3 is TGTACCAGCAGCTTGGCGAATTCACCCCTCCACTTT.

This clonotype was found a few times. This chain links TRBV19 with TRBJ1-5; no definite D call. The V end was cut by 5 bases, the J end by 4 bases, with 9 bases between. The CDR3 totals 13 residues. Per germline, CDR1 LNHDA and CDR2 SQIVND (reference sequence). The CDR3 DNA follows: TGTGCCAGTAGTGAGGACCCTAATCAGCCCCAGCATTTT. Its protein product is CASSEDPNQPQHF.